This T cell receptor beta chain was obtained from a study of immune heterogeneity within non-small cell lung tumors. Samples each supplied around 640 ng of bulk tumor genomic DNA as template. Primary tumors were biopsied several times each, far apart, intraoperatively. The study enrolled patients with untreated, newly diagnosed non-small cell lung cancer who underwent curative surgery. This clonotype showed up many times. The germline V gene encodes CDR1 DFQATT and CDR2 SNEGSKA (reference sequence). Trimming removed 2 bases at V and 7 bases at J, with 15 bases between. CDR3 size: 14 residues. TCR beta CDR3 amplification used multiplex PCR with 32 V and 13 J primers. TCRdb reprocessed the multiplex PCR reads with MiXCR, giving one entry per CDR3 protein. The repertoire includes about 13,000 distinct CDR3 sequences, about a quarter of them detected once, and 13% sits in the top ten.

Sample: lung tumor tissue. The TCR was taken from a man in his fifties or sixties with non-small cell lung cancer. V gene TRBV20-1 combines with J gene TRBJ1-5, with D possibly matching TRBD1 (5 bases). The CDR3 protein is CSARPGTKGQPQHF. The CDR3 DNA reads TGCAGTGCTAGACCTGGGACCAAGGGCCAGCCCCAGCATTTT.